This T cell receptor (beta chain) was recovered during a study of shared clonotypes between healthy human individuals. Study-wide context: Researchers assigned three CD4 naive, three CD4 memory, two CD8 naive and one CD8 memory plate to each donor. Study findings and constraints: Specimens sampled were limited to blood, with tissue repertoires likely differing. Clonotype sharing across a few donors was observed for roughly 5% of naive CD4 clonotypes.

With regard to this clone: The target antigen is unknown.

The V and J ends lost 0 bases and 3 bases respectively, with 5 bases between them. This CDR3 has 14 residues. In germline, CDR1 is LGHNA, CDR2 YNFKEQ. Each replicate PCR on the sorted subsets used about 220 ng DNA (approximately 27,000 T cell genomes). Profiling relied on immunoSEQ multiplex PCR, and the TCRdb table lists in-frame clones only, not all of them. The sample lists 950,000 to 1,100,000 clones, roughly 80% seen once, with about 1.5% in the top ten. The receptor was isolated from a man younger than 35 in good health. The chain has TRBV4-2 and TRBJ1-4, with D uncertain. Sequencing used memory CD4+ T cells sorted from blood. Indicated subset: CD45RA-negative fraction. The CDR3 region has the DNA TGTGCCAGCAGCCAAGATAAGGCTAATGAAAAACTGTTTTTT. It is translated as CASSQDKANEKLFF.